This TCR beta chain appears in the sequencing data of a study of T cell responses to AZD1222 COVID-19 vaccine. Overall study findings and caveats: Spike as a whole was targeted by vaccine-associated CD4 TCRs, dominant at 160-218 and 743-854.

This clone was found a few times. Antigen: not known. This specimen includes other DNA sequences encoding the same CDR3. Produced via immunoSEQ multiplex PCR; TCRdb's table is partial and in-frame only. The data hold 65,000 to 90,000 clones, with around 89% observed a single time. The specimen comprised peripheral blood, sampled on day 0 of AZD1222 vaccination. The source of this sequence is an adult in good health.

The CDR3 loop is CASSPGTTNNEQFF. The CDR3 DNA reads TGTGCCAGCAGTCCCGGGACTACCAACAATGAGCAGTTCTTC. The rearrangement links TRBV27 to TRBJ2-1; 7 bases match TRBD2. J lost 5 bases, V lost 5 bases, and 6 bases had no gene match. Germline CDR1 is MNHEY and CDR2 is SMNVEV (reference sequence). The CDR3 is 14 residues long.